This is a list of T cell receptor beta chains from one sample in a study of cytomegalovirus exposure and HLA in healthy donors. Sequencing used immunoSEQ multiplex PCR; TCRdb keeps in-frame clones, though not all of them. The table lists more than 95,000 clones, nearly 15% of them singletons. Sequenced sample: PBMCs. The receptors were gathered from a female donor in good health and CMV-seronegative. The CDR3 runs from the conserved cysteine through the conserved F or W. The D gene is left open where the match is weak. The listing skips clone size in some rows; elsewhere it reads once, few, many or a size class.

j_gene: TRBJ2-5
d_gene: NA
v_gene: TRBV6-5
abundance: few
CDR3aa: CASSYREETRQTQYF
CDR3nt: TGTGCCAGCAGTTACAGGGAGGAGACCAGGCAAACCCAGTACTTC

j_gene: TRBJ2-7
d_gene: NA
v_gene: TRBV18
abundance: NA
CDR3aa: CASSPGFQGTYEQYF
CDR3nt: TGTGCCAGCTCACCCGGGTTTCAGGGGACCTACGAGCAGTACTTC

j_gene: TRBJ1-1
d_gene: NA
v_gene: TRBV30
abundance: few
CDR3aa: CAWSGQDTEAFF
CDR3nt: TGTGCCTGGAGTGGACAGGACACTGAAGCTTTCTTT

j_gene: TRBJ2-3
d_gene: NA
v_gene: TRBV9
abundance: NA
CDR3aa: CASSSTRPQATQYF
CDR3nt: TGTGCCAGCAGCTCGACTAGACCTCAAGCTACGCAGTATTTT

j_gene: TRBJ2-1
d_gene: TRBD1
v_gene: TRBV5-1
abundance: NA
CDR3aa: CASSPHRGIISYNEQFF
CDR3nt: TGCGCCAGCAGCCCCCACAGGGGGATCATCTCCTACAATGAGCAGTTCTTC

j_gene: TRBJ2-1
d_gene: TRBD2
v_gene: TRBV5-4
abundance: few
CDR3aa: CASSLTRGGSNEQFF
CDR3nt: TGTGCCAGCAGCCTTACTCGTGGCGGGAGTAATGAGCAGTTCTTC

j_gene: TRBJ2-1
d_gene: TRBD1
v_gene: TRBV4-3
abundance: NA
CDR3aa: CASSLRQGILNEQFF
CDR3nt: TGCGCCAGCAGCCTCCGACAGGGTATCCTGAATGAGCAGTTCTTC

j_gene: TRBJ1-4
d_gene: NA
v_gene: TRBV7-2
abundance: few
CDR3aa: CASSPPGRVEKLFF
CDR3nt: TGTGCCAGCAGCCCTCCGGGCAGGGTCGAAAAACTGTTTTTT

j_gene: TRBJ1-1
d_gene: NA
v_gene: TRBV19
abundance: NA
CDR3aa: CASRGGSNTEAFF
CDR3nt: TGTGCCAGTAGGGGCGGGAGTAACACTGAAGCTTTCTTT

j_gene: TRBJ1-1
d_gene: TRBD1
v_gene: TRBV2
abundance: many
CDR3aa: CASGTGTMNTEAFF
CDR3nt: TGTGCCAGCGGGACAGGGACTATGAACACTGAAGCTTTCTTT

j_gene: TRBJ2-5
d_gene: NA
v_gene: TRBV4-1
abundance: NA
CDR3aa: CASSQARETQYF
CDR3nt: TGCGCCAGCAGCCAAGCCAGGGAGACCCAGTACTTC

j_gene: TRBJ1-1
d_gene: NA
v_gene: TRBV25-1
abundance: few
CDR3aa: CASSEGGRVTEAFF
CDR3nt: TGTGCCAGCAGTGAAGGGGGCAGGGTGACTGAAGCTTTCTTT

j_gene: TRBJ2-5
d_gene: TRBD2
v_gene: TRBV27
abundance: few
CDR3aa: CASSPFLSTSGRAAAQYF
CDR3nt: TGTGCCAGCAGTCCATTCCTCTCAACTAGCGGGAGGGCCGCGGCCCAGTACTTC

j_gene: TRBJ2-3
d_gene: TRBD2
v_gene: TRBV5-1
abundance: NA
CDR3aa: CASSKPMTSGTDTQYF
CDR3nt: TGCGCCAGCAGTAAACCTATGACTAGCGGCACAGATACGCAGTATTTT

j_gene: TRBJ1-2
d_gene: TRBD1
v_gene: TRBV6-6
abundance: NA
CDR3aa: CASSRPDRGYGYTF
CDR3nt: TGTGCCAGCAGCCGACCCGACAGGGGATATGGCTACACCTTC

j_gene: TRBJ2-7
d_gene: TRBD1
v_gene: TRBV7-9
abundance: few
CDR3aa: CASSAGQGRGEQYF
CDR3nt: TGTGCCAGCAGCGCCGGACAGGGGCGAGGCGAGCAGTACTTC

j_gene: TRBJ2-3
d_gene: TRBD1
v_gene: TRBV7-6
abundance: NA
CDR3aa: CASSPGQGRTDTQYF
CDR3nt: TGTGCCAGCAGCCCGGGACAGGGGAGGACAGATACGCAGTATTTT

j_gene: TRBJ1-5
d_gene: NA
v_gene: TRBV15
abundance: few
CDR3aa: CATGLDSNQPQHF
CDR3nt: TGTGCCACGGGGCTAGATAGCAATCAGCCCCAGCATTTT

j_gene: TRBJ2-1
d_gene: TRBD2
v_gene: TRBV7-2
abundance: NA
CDR3aa: CASSPLTSGNSYNEQFF
CDR3nt: TGTGCCAGCAGCCCCCTGACTAGCGGGAATTCCTACAATGAGCAGTTCTTC

j_gene: TRBJ2-3
d_gene: TRBD2
v_gene: TRBV30
abundance: NA
CDR3aa: CAWSVAGGSTDTQYF
CDR3nt: TGTGCCTGGAGTGTTGCGGGAGGGAGCACAGATACGCAGTATTTT

j_gene: TRBJ1-1
d_gene: TRBD1
v_gene: TRBV25-1
abundance: NA
CDR3aa: CASRNRGHTEAFF
CDR3nt: TGTGCCAGCAGGAACAGGGGGCACACTGAAGCTTTCTTT

j_gene: TRBJ2-3
d_gene: NA
v_gene: TRBV27
abundance: few
CDR3aa: CASSWAPTDTQYF
CDR3nt: TGTGCCAGCAGTTGGGCCCCCACAGATACGCAGTATTTT

j_gene: TRBJ1-4
d_gene: NA
v_gene: TRBV7-2
abundance: few
CDR3aa: CASSLVGGSSNEKLFF
CDR3nt: TGTGCCAGCAGCTTAGTTGGGGGCAGCTCTAATGAAAAACTGTTTTTT

j_gene: TRBJ2-1
d_gene: NA
v_gene: TRBV7-2
abundance: few
CDR3aa: CASSSQSSGPNNEQFF
CDR3nt: TGTGCCAGCAGCTCCCAGTCCTCAGGCCCGAACAATGAGCAGTTCTTC

j_gene: TRBJ2-7
d_gene: TRBD1
v_gene: TRBV7-9
abundance: few
CDR3aa: CASSLGQGVPYEQYF
CDR3nt: TGTGCCAGCAGCTTAGGACAGGGGGTTCCCTACGAGCAGTACTTC

j_gene: TRBJ2-1
d_gene: TRBD2
v_gene: TRBV15
abundance: few
CDR3aa: CATSRSGLAGVEQFF
CDR3nt: TGTGCCACCAGCAGGTCCGGACTAGCGGGAGTTGAGCAGTTCTTC

j_gene: TRBJ1-1
d_gene: NA
v_gene: TRBV7-8
abundance: NA
CDR3aa: CASSLASPNTEAFF
CDR3nt: TGTGCCAGCAGCTTAGCAAGCCCGAACACTGAAGCTTTCTTT

j_gene: TRBJ1-6
d_gene: NA
v_gene: TRBV7-8
abundance: NA
CDR3aa: CASSLARSPSYNSPLHF
CDR3nt: TGTGCCAGCAGCTTAGCGCGTTCGCCTTCCTATAATTCACCCCTCCACTTT

j_gene: TRBJ2-7
d_gene: TRBD2
v_gene: TRBV11-3
abundance: NA
CDR3aa: CASSLHSSGAYEQYF
CDR3nt: TGTGCCAGCAGCTTACATTCTAGCGGGGCCTACGAGCAGTACTTC

j_gene: TRBJ1-1
d_gene: NA
v_gene: TRBV11-2
abundance: NA
CDR3aa: CASSLAGFTEAFF
CDR3nt: TGTGCCAGCAGCTTAGCAGGGTTCACTGAAGCTTTCTTT

j_gene: TRBJ2-1
d_gene: NA
v_gene: TRBV7-2
abundance: NA
CDR3aa: CASSLGVNNEQFF
CDR3nt: TGTGCCAGCAGCCTCGGGGTTAACAATGAGCAGTTCTTC

j_gene: TRBJ2-7
d_gene: TRBD2
v_gene: TRBV7-2
abundance: few
CDR3aa: CASRYSGSSYEQYF
CDR3nt: TGTGCCAGCAGGTATAGCGGGAGCTCCTACGAGCAGTACTTC

j_gene: TRBJ2-2
d_gene: NA
v_gene: TRBV5-6
abundance: NA
CDR3aa: CASRYGGNTGELFF
CDR3nt: TGTGCCAGCCGCTACGGGGGGAACACCGGGGAGCTGTTTTTT

j_gene: TRBJ2-5
d_gene: TRBD1
v_gene: TRBV7-7
abundance: once
CDR3aa: CASSSTGLETQYF
CDR3nt: TGTGCTAGCAGCTCGACAGGGTTGGAGACCCAGTACTTC

j_gene: TRBJ1-2
d_gene: NA
v_gene: TRBV6-5
abundance: many
CDR3aa: CASSYLRAYGYTF
CDR3nt: TGTGCCAGCAGTTACCTCAGGGCCTATGGCTACACCTTC

j_gene: TRBJ2-1
d_gene: TRBD2
v_gene: TRBV4-2
abundance: NA
CDR3aa: CASSPTSGSYEQFF
CDR3nt: TGTGCCAGCAGCCCTACTAGCGGGAGCTATGAGCAGTTCTTC

j_gene: TRBJ1-1
d_gene: TRBD1
v_gene: TRBV5-1
abundance: few
CDR3aa: CASSVGQVHTEAFF
CDR3nt: TGCGCCAGCAGCGTAGGACAGGTGCACACTGAAGCTTTCTTT

j_gene: TRBJ2-2
d_gene: TRBD1
v_gene: TRBV7-9
abundance: NA
CDR3aa: CASSLAWTGGQAGELFF
CDR3nt: TGTGCCAGCAGCTTAGCGTGGACAGGGGGCCAGGCCGGGGAGCTGTTTTTT

j_gene: TRBJ1-4
d_gene: NA
v_gene: TRBV15
abundance: few
CDR3aa: CATSSDRKLFF
CDR3nt: TGTGCCACCAGCAGCGATAGAAAACTGTTTTTT

j_gene: TRBJ1-4
d_gene: NA
v_gene: TRBV30
abundance: NA
CDR3aa: CAWSWGVNEKLFF
CDR3nt: TGTGCCTGGAGTTGGGGGGTTAATGAAAAACTGTTTTTT

j_gene: TRBJ2-1
d_gene: TRBD1
v_gene: TRBV15
abundance: few
CDR3aa: CATRTGTYNEQFF
CDR3nt: TGTGCCACCCGGACAGGGACCTACAATGAGCAGTTCTTC

j_gene: TRBJ1-5
d_gene: NA
v_gene: TRBV12-5
abundance: NA
CDR3aa: CASGLGQNSNQPQHF
CDR3nt: TGTGCTAGTGGTTTGGGACAGAATAGCAATCAGCCCCAGCATTTT

j_gene: TRBJ1-2
d_gene: TRBD1
v_gene: TRBV9
abundance: NA
CDR3aa: CASSPRDSTFANYGYTF
CDR3nt: TGTGCCAGCAGCCCAAGGGACAGCACCTTCGCTAACTATGGCTACACCTTC

j_gene: TRBJ2-2
d_gene: NA
v_gene: TRBV4-2
abundance: NA
CDR3aa: CASSQEAGPNTGELFF
CDR3nt: TGTGCCAGCAGCCAAGAGGCAGGCCCGAACACCGGGGAGCTGTTTTTT

j_gene: TRBJ2-7
d_gene: TRBD1
v_gene: TRBV7-8
abundance: few
CDR3aa: CASSYVPGQEPYEQYF
CDR3nt: TGTGCCAGCAGCTACGTCCCGGGACAGGAGCCCTACGAGCAGTACTTC

j_gene: TRBJ2-7
d_gene: NA
v_gene: TRBV7-9
abundance: few
CDR3aa: CASSHGKYEQYF
CDR3nt: TGTGCCAGCAGCCACGGGAAGTACGAGCAGTACTTC

j_gene: TRBJ1-4
d_gene: TRBD1
v_gene: TRBV27
abundance: NA
CDR3aa: CASRTGGSGNEKLFF
CDR3nt: TGTGCCAGCCGGACAGGGGGCAGTGGTAATGAAAAACTGTTTTTT

j_gene: TRBJ2-7
d_gene: TRBD2
v_gene: TRBV5-1
abundance: NA
CDR3aa: CASRPTSGGGDYEQYF
CDR3nt: TGCGCCAGCAGACCGACTAGCGGGGGGGGAGATTACGAGCAGTACTTC

j_gene: TRBJ1-2
d_gene: TRBD1
v_gene: TRBV29-1
abundance: NA
CDR3aa: CSARPGQQNYGYTF
CDR3nt: TGCAGCGCCAGACCGGGACAGCAAAACTATGGCTACACCTTC

j_gene: TRBJ1-2
d_gene: NA
v_gene: TRBV6-5
abundance: NA
CDR3aa: CASRADDGSNYGYTF
CDR3nt: TGTGCCAGCAGGGCCGACGACGGGTCCAACTATGGCTACACCTTC

j_gene: TRBJ1-5
d_gene: NA
v_gene: TRBV28
abundance: few
CDR3aa: CASSSYPQGKSSNQPQHF
CDR3nt: TGTGCCAGCAGTTCCTACCCCCAGGGGAAGTCGAGCAATCAGCCCCAGCATTTT